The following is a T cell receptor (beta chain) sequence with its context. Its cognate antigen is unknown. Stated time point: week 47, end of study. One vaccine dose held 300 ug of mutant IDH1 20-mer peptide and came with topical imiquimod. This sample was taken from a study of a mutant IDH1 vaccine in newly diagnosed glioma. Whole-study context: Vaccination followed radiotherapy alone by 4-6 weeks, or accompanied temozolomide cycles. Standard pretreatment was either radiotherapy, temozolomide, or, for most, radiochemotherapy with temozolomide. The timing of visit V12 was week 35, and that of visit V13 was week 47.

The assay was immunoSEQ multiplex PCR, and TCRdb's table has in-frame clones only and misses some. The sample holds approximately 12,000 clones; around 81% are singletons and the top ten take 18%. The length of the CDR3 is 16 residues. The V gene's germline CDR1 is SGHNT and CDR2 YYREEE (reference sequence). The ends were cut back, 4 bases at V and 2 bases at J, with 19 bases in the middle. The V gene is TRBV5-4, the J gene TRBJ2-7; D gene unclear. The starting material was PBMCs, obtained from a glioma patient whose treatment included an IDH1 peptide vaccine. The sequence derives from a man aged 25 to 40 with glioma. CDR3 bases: TGTGCCAGCAGCCCCTCCACAGTATCGGTGGCCTACGAGCAGTACTTC. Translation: CASSPSTVSVAYEQYF.